This entry lists 26 T cell receptor beta chains sequenced from one sample in a study of T cells in Graves' hyperthyroidism and ophthalmopathy. Researchers took RNA transcripts and amplified the TCR beta CDR3 regions from them. Carried out on the TCR CDR3, a first-round RT-PCR used the HTBI primer set. TCRdb analysed the multiplex PCR reads with MiXCR anew, one entry per CDR3 protein. The top ten clones hold less than 20% of a sample with about 410,000 distinct CDR3 sequences, roughly 15% of them seen once. Sequenced: blood. The receptors were sampled from a woman in her 30s with Graves' ophthalmopathy.

The rearrangement uses TRBV27 and TRBJ1-6; perhaps TRBD1 as D (6 bases). Trimming took 2 bases from V and 8 from J, leaving 10 bases between them. CDR1 is MNHEY and CDR2 is SMNVEV in the germline V gene (reference sequence). CDR3 length: 14 residues. CDR3 nucleotide sequence: TGTGCCAGCAGTTTAGGGGGGGCGTATTCACCCCTCCACTTT. The encoded protein is CASSLGGAYSPLHF.

The chain joins TRBV11-1 to TRBJ2-4; D tentatively reads TRBD1 or TRBD2 (6 bases each). V was cut by 5 bases and J by 0 bases, with 20 bases left in between. The CDR3 is made up of 18 amino acids. The germline CDR1 and CDR2 sequences are SGHAT and FQDESV (reference sequence). This CDR3 reads CASSGQHRGILAKNIQYF. The CDR3 nucleotides are TGTGCCAGCAGCGGACAGCATCGGGGGATACTAGCCAAAAACATTCAGTACTTC.

Ten or more counts support this clonotype. The chain uses TRBV7-2 and TRBJ2-3, with a tentative D call TRBD2 (6 bases). The V end was cut by 4 bases, the J end by 4 bases, with 15 bases between. Germline V CDR1 and CDR2: SGHTA, FQGNSA. The CDR3 extends over 15 amino acids. CDR3 DNA: TGTGCCAGCAGCTCGTGGCGGGACGCCCCAGATACGCAGTATTTT. The encoded protein is CASSSWRDAPDTQYF.

This clonotype was observed many times. J is TRBJ2-1 and V is TRBV5-1; D might be TRBD1 or TRBD2, each matching 5 bases. Germline V gene sequence: CDR1 SGHRS, CDR2 YFSETQ. Trimming pared 5 bases from V and 1 base from J, leaving 13 bases between. This CDR3 has 15 residues. This chain's CDR3 is CASRVGDDSYNEQFF. In DNA form, the CDR3 reads TGCGCCAGCAGAGTAGGGGACGATTCCTACAATGAGCAGTTCTTC.

This clonotype was detected many times. V and J are TRBV7-9 and TRBJ2-2; 8 bases line up with TRBD1. CDR1 and CDR2 from the germline V gene are SEHNR and FQNEAQ (reference sequence). J was trimmed by 0 bases and V by 0 bases; bases with no gene match: 6. The CDR3 totals 18 residues. The CDR3 here is CASSLAVHRGSNTGELFF. The CDR3 DNA follows: TGTGCCAGCAGCTTAGCGGTCCACAGGGGGTCGAACACCGGGGAGCTGTTTTTT. Full variable domain (rest looked up from reference TRBV7-9 and TRBJ2-2): DTGVSQNPRHKITKRGQNVTFRCDPISEHNRLYWYRQTLGQGPEFLTYFQNEAQLEKSRLLSDRFSAERPKGSFSTLEIQRTEQGDSAMYLCASSLAVHRGSNTGELFFGEGSRLTVL.

Ten or more counts support this clonotype. This chain connects TRBV19 to TRBJ2-3; D is perhaps TRBD1 or TRBD2 (5 bases each). Germline CDR1 is LNHDA and CDR2 is SQIVND (reference sequence). Trimming pared 4 bases from V and 3 bases from J, leaving 11 bases between. This CDR3 spans 14 amino acids. CDR3 in DNA: TGTGCCAGTAGTACGGGACCCGAAACAGATACGCAGTATTTT. Residues: CASSTGPETDTQYF.

This chain links TRBV12-3 or TRBV12-4 with TRBJ1-2; D may be TRBD1 (6 bases). V was clipped by 4 bases and J by 2 bases, with 26 bases between them. The CDR3 contains 19 residues. In nucleotides, the CDR3 is TGTGCCAGCAGTTCAATAGTACAGGGAGCAATGGGAGTCAACTATGGCTACACCTTC. Encoded protein: CASSSIVQGAMGVNYGYTF.

In this sample, this clonotype turned up a few times. The V gene is TRBV20-1, the J gene TRBJ1-5, with D unresolved. The germline gives CDR1 DFQATT, CDR2 SNEGSKA (reference sequence). V was clipped by 1 base and J by 0 bases, with 4 bases between them. The CDR3 extends over 13 amino acids. The CDR3 spells CSARVDSNQPQHF. For the CDR3, the DNA is TGCAGTGCTAGAGTGGATAGCAATCAGCCCCAGCATTTT.

This clonotype was seen repeatedly, ten times or more. The V call is TRBV2, the J call TRBJ2-7; no reliable D call. This CDR3 is 14 amino acids long. The germline V gene encodes CDR1 SNHLY and CDR2 FYNNEI. Trimming took off 3 bases at V and 0 bases at J, with 9 bases between the two ends. In DNA form, the CDR3 reads TGTGCCAGCAGTGATCGAATCAGCTCCTACGAGCAGTACTTC. Amino acids: CASSDRISSYEQYF.

This clonotype was counted ten times or more. The genes are TRBV11-3 and TRBJ2-1; 8 nucleotides align to TRBD2. The junction had 5 bases not matched to a gene; V was cut back by 6 bases and J by 1 base. The CDR3 loop spans 15 amino acids. The V gene's germline CDR1 is SGHNT and CDR2 YENEEA. The DNA of the CDR3 is TGTGCCAGCAGTATCGGGAGGGGATCCTACAATGAGCAGTTCTTC. It specifies CASSIGRGSYNEQFF. The full variable domain, rest sourced from reference TRBV11-3 and TRBJ2-1, is EAGVVQSPRYKIIEKKQPVAFWCNPISGHNTLYWYLQNLGQGPELLIRYENEEAVDDSQLPKDRFSAERLKGVDSTLKIQPAELGDSAVYLCASSIGRGSYNEQFFGPGTRLTVL.

A note on this clonotype: This could be a read error, since a much larger clone is one nucleotide away. The chain recombines TRBV7-8 with TRBJ1-2; D call uncertain. CDR1 and CDR2 (germline): SGHVS, FQNEAQ. This CDR3 has 12 amino acids. The CDR3 sequence is CTSSRPPSGYTF. CDR3 bases: TGTACCAGCAGCCGCCCGCCATCCGGCTACACCTTC. The full variable domain, completed using reference TRBV7-8 and TRBJ1-2, is GAGVSQSPRYKVAKRGQDVALRCDPISGHVSLFWYQQALGQGPEFLTYFQNEAQLDKSGLPSDRFFAERPEGSVSTLKIQRTQQEDSAVYLCTSSRPPSGYTFGSGTRLTVV.

A few counts support this clonotype. A read error may be the cause here, since a much bigger clone is one base away. V gene TRBV5-4 combines with J gene TRBJ2-2; TRBD1 matches at 8 bases. The CDR3 is 13 amino acids. Germline CDR1 and CDR2: SGHNT and YYREEE (reference sequence). Trimming cost V 4 bases and J 9 bases; bases outside gene matches: 5. Here the CDR3 DNA reads TGTGCCAGCAGCGGACAGGGTGCCCGGGAGCTGTTTTTT. As protein: CASSGQGARELFF.

This rearrangement joins TRBV20-1 to TRBJ2-1; 7 positions match TRBD1. V dropped 6 bases and J dropped 4; count of bases not matched to a gene: 9. Germline V gene lookup returns CDR1 DFQATT and CDR2 SNEGSKA (reference sequence). CDR3 length: 14 amino acids. CDR3 residues: CSAPDRNPYNEQFF. CDR3 nucleotide sequence: TGCAGTGCCCCGGACAGGAACCCATACAATGAGCAGTTCTTC.

The table lists this clonotype with many counts. V and J are TRBV5-6 and TRBJ2-7; 8 nucleotides agree with TRBD1. V shed 4 bases, J shed 3 bases, and the junction held 12 bases outside the gene matches. The CDR3 runs 16 residues. Germline values: CDR1 SGHDT, CDR2 YYEEEE. DNA for the CDR3: TGTGCCAGCAGCACACCTCCGGGACAGGATATCTACGAGCAGTACTTC. Its translation is CASSTPPGQDIYEQYF.

This clonotype has ten or more counts. This chain uses TRBV6-5 with TRBJ2-7, with 7 bases identical to TRBD2. The CDR3 is 17 residues long. The V gene's germline CDR1 is MNHEY and CDR2 SVGAGI. Unmatched junction bases numbered 10, after V lost 0 bases and J lost 2 bases. The CDR3 nucleotides are TGTGCCAGCAGTTACTCGCCTAGCGGCGGATCTACCTACGAGCAGTACTTC. Translated: CASSYSPSGGSTYEQYF.

The V call is TRBV20-1, the J call TRBJ2-5; TRBD1 aligns across 9 bases. CDR3 length equals 11 residues. The J segment lost 5 bases and the V segment lost 6 bases, leaving 1 base of the junction unmatched. CDR1 and CDR2 (germline): DFQATT, SNEGSKA (reference sequence). CDR3 DNA: TGCAGTGCGGGGACAGGGGAGACCCAGTACTTC. It yields the protein CSAGTGETQYF.

This clonotype showed up just a few times. The chain recombines TRBV29-1 with TRBJ2-7; perhaps TRBD1 as D (5 bases). The CDR3 is made up of 13 amino acids. Looked up from germline, CDR1 is SQVTM and CDR2 is ANQGSEA. Trimming removed 4 bases at V and 0 bases at J, with 10 bases between. The chain's CDR3 is CSVGQGLSYEQYF. The CDR3 DNA is TGCAGCGTTGGTCAGGGCCTCTCCTACGAGCAGTACTTC.

The CDR3: CASSYPLSSSGFGYTF. The CDR3 bases are TGTGCCAGCAGTTACCCCCTATCTTCTTCGGGGTTCGGCTACACCTTC. The chain links TRBV6-5 to TRBJ1-2; D remains unclear. Germline V gene sequence: CDR1 MNHEY, CDR2 SVGAGI. The CDR3 totals 16 residues. The V gene lost 2 bases and the J gene lost 8 bases, with 21 bases spanning the gap.

Notes on this clonotype: Given a much more abundant clone one base away, this may be a read error. V gene TRBV12-3 or TRBV12-4 combines with J gene TRBJ2-1, with a tentative D call TRBD1 (7 bases). The length of the CDR3 is 13 residues. Trimming shortened V by 7 bases and J by 4 bases, and 11 bases separated the two germline ends. The CDR3 is CASMAGQYNEQFF. Here the CDR3 DNA reads TGTGCCAGCATGGCGGGACAGTACAATGAGCAGTTCTTC.

This clonotype was detected only a few times. The genes are TRBV2 and TRBJ1-4; 11 positions agree with TRBD1. V dropped 4 bases and J dropped 3; count of bases not matched to a gene: 4. The V gene's germline CDR1 is SNHLY and CDR2 FYNNEI. The CDR3 has 16 residues. The CDR3 here is CASSGLDRGPNEKLFF. The CDR3 nucleotides are TGTGCCAGCAGTGGTCTGGACAGGGGGCCTAATGAAAAACTGTTTTTT.

This clonotype was observed many times. This chain uses TRBV3-1 with TRBJ1-5; D might be TRBD1 (5 bases). This CDR3 has 16 amino acids. The germline V gene has CDR1 LGHDT and CDR2 YNNKEL (reference sequence). V was cut by 4 bases and J by 2 bases, with 15 bases left in between. This CDR3 reads CASSLGTTRGNQPQHF. In nucleotides, the CDR3 is TGTGCCAGCAGCCTTGGGACCACAAGAGGCAATCAGCCCCAGCATTTT.

The chain couples TRBV6-1 to TRBJ2-5; 10 bases are a match to TRBD1. Trimming at V came to 1 base and at J to 5 bases, leaving 7 bases not matched to a gene. The CDR3 runs 16 residues. CDR1 is MNHNS, CDR2 SASEGT, per germline. The CDR3 is CASSEGGQGIGETQYF. CDR3 nucleotide sequence: TGTGCCAGCAGTGAAGGGGGACAGGGGATCGGGGAGACCCAGTACTTC.

This clonotype was observed many times. CDR3 nucleotides: TGCGCCAGCAGCGCCGGGACACCAAACTATGGCTACACCTTC. This encodes CASSAGTPNYGYTF. The J gene is TRBJ1-2, the V gene TRBV5-1, with D maybe TRBD1 (6 bases). The CDR3 runs 14 residues. With 4 bases removed from V and 2 bases from J, the gap between germline ends came to 12 bases. Germline loops: CDR1 SGHRS, CDR2 YFSETQ.

The chain recombines TRBV13 with TRBJ1-3; no clear D gene. The germline V gene has CDR1 PRHDT and CDR2 FYEKMQ (reference sequence). This CDR3 has 13 amino acids. Trimming took 0 bases from V and 3 from J, leaving 3 bases between them. The CDR3 coding sequence is TGTGCCAGCAGCTTAGGATATGGAAACACCATATATTTT. Amino acids: CASSLGYGNTIYF.

The V gene is TRBV2, the J gene TRBJ2-1; D could derive from TRBD1 or TRBD2 (6 bases each). V gave up 7 bases and J gave up 7 bases, with 17 bases separating them. Germline CDR1 SNHLY, CDR2 FYNNEI. This CDR3 spans 14 amino acids. The CDR3 sequence is CASIANQGRNEQFF. In DNA form, the CDR3 reads TGTGCCAGCATCGCCAACCAGGGGAGGAATGAGCAGTTCTTC. Full variable domain (rest looked up from reference TRBV2 and TRBJ2-1): EPEVTQTPSHQVTQMGQEVILRCVPISNHLYFYWYRQILGQKVEFLVSFYNNEISEKSEIFDDQFSVERPDGSNFTLKIRSTKLEDSAMYFCASIANQGRNEQFFGPGTRLTVL.

At least ten counts were recorded for this clonotype. The chain uses TRBV5-1 and TRBJ1-1; D is unresolved. CDR1 and CDR2 (germline): SGHRS, YFSETQ. The length of the CDR3 is 14 residues. V shed 1 base and J shed 3 bases, with 10 bases lying between them. CDR3 sequence: CASSLKGWDTEAFF. CDR3 in DNA: TGCGCCAGCAGCTTGAAGGGTTGGGACACTGAAGCTTTCTTT. The full variable domain, completed using reference TRBV5-1 and TRBJ1-1, is KAGVTQTPRYLIKTRGQQVTLSCSPISGHRSVSWYQQTPGQGLQFLFEYFSETQRNKGNFPGRFSGRQFSNSRSEMNVSTLELGDSALYLCASSLKGWDTEAFFGQGTRLTVV.